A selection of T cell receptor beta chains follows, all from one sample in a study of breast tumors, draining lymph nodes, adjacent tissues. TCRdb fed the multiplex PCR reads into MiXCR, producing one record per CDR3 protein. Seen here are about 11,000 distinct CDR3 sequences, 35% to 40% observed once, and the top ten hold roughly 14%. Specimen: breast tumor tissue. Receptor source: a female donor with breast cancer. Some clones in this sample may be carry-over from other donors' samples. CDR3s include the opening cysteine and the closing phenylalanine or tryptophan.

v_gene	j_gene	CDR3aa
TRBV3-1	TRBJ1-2	CASSVTGPGGYTF
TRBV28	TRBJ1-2	CASSPELTGVNYGYTF
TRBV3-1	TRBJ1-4	CASSHFLGTTNEKLFF
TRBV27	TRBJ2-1	CAGSSPGAGARWFF
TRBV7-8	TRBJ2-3	CASSFDIAGGPADTQYF
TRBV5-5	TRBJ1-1	CASNPTGNTEAFF
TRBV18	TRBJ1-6	CASSPPEGGNSPLPF
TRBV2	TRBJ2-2	CASGTSGIGTGELFF
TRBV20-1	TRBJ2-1	CSARDQRGSWDEQFF
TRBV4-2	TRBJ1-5	CAISQDHQGVGPRHF
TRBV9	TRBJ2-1	CASSVAEGARGNEQFF
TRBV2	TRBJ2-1	CASSVSTGAYNEQFF
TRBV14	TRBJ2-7	CASSQDRLGILF
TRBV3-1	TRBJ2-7	CASSQIRSGLAADEQYF
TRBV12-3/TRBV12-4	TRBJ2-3	CASSLQRGGPSGTDTQYF
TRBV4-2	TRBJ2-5	CASSQTGQQETQYF
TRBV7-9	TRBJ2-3	CASSSQLADTQYF
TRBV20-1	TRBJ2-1	CSARDPTAANEQFF
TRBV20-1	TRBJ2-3	CSAPTSGGATDTQYF
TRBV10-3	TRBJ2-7	CAIRSTGGAYEQYF
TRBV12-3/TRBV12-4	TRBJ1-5	CATNPPRDRYDQPQHF
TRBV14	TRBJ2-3	CASSQEAGATSTDTQYF
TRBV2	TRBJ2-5	CASNGNGGETQYF
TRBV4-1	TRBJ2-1	CASSQTTSGTNNEQFF
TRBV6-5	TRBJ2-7	CASSFRGIHEQYF
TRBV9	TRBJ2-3	CASSLRLATSTDTQYF
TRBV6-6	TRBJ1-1	CASSYSPMEAFF
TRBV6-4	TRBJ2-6	CASSDRGDLGANVLTF
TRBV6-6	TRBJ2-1	CASNDLGTGIRYEQFF
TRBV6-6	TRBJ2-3	CASSYSRSGSTDTQYF
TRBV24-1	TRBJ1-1	CATAGTGVGTEAFF
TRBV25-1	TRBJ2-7	CASRGTSGFYEQYF
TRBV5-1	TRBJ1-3	CASSPQPTGSGNTIYF
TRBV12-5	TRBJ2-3	CASGLEGSTDTQYF
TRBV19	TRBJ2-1	CASSIGAGGPVNEQFF
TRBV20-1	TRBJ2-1	CSASTILAGADNEQFF
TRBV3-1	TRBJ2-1	CASSQRLAGSYNEQFF
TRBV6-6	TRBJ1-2	CASSYEGAIYGYTF
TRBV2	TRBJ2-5	CASSELAGGPGTQYF
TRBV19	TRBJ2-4	CASSIVAGVENIQYF
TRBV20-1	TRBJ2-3	CSARDPGGGGVTDTQYF
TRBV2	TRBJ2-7	CASSSYEQYF
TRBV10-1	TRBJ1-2	CASPGTRGGFRVFYGYTF